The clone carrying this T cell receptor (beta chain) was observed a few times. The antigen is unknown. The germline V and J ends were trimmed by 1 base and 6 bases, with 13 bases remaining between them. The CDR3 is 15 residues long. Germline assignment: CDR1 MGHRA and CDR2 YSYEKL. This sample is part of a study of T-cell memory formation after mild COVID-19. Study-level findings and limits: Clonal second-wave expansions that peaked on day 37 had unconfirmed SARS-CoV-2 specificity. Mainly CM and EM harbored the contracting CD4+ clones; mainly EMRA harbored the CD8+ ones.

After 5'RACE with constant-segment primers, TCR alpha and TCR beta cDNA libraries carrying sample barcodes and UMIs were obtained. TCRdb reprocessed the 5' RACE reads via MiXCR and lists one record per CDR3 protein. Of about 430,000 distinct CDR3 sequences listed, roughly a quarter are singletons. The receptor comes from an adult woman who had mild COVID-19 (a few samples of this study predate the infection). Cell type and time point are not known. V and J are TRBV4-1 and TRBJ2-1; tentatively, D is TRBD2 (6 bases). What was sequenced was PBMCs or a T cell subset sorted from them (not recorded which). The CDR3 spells CASSQVGAGLNEQFF. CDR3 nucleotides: TGCGCCAGCAGCCAAGTAGGGGCGGGGCTCAATGAGCAGTTCTTC.